This TCR beta chain was sequenced in a study of identical twins. CDR1 and CDR2 from the germline V gene are SGHDT and YYEEEE. The length of the CDR3 is 14 residues. This clonotype came up a few times. The germline gene is not matched at one end of the junction; a read error may be the cause. TCRdb recomputed calls from the 5' RACE reads with MiXCR, one row per CDR3 protein. The table records fewer than 900,000 distinct CDR3 sequences, roughly 20% of them present only once. These data also formed part of another study, on T cells expressing NK-cell markers. That study adds: About 6 donors had dominant NKG2C+ clonotypes that comprised about 1.0-7.0% of their CD8+ T cells.

Sequenced input: PBMCs. V gene TRBV5-6 combines with J gene TRBJ2-5, with D maybe TRBD2 (5 bases). The clonotype was recovered from a woman between 18 and 29 years old in good health. The CDR3 region is CASSLVPAAEIQYF. The CDR3 nucleotides read TGTGCCAGCAGCTTGGTGCCAGCGGCAGAGATCCAGTACTTC.